The 20 T cell receptor beta chains given below trace back to one sample, sequenced in a study of T cell changes during pregnancy in multiple sclerosis. This table comes from immunoSEQ multiplex PCR, and its TCRdb copy is limited to in-frame clones, with some not included. Of around 130,000 clones in the sample, roughly 97% are singletons; the top ten hold about 0.45%. The sequencing used peripheral blood, collected after pregnancy. Receptors were obtained from a female donor with multiple sclerosis, enrolled in a pregnancy study.

J is TRBJ2-7 and V is TRBV10-3; D is undetermined. CDR1 and CDR2 from the germline V gene are ENHRY and SYGVKD. Deletions cut 2 bases from V and 2 bases from J, with 7 bases between. The CDR3 has 13 residues. This CDR3 is CAISEEVPYEQYF. For the CDR3, the DNA is TGTGCCATCAGTGAGGAGGTTCCCTACGAGCAGTACTTC.

The chain has TRBV5-6 and TRBJ1-1; no firm D call. V was trimmed by 6 bases and J by 1 base, leaving 10 bases between them. This CDR3 is 13 amino acids long. CDR1 SGHDT and CDR2 YYEEEE come from the germline V gene. The CDR3 DNA reads as TGTGCCAGCATCAATATCGGGAACACTGAAGCTTTCTTT. Protein sequence: CASINIGNTEAFF.

The genes are TRBV9 and TRBJ2-4; 8 bases line up with TRBD2. The CDR3 runs 16 residues. The junction had 5 bases not matched to a gene; V was cut back by 3 bases and J by 0 bases. Per germline, CDR1 SGDLS and CDR2 YYNGEE. The CDR3 here is CASSETSELAKNIQYF. CDR3 nucleotides: TGTGCCAGCAGCGAGACTAGCGAGCTAGCCAAAAACATTCAGTACTTC.

The CDR3 region has the DNA TGTGCCAGCAGTCCGGGACTAGTATGGAATAAGCCCTACGAGCAGTACTTC. Its protein product is CASSPGLVWNKPYEQYF. V is TRBV27 and J is TRBJ2-7; TRBD2 matches 8 bases. From germline, CDR1 is MNHEY and CDR2 SMNVEV (reference sequence). Germline trimming cut 5 bases from V and 2 bases from J; bases unmatched to any gene: 14. CDR3 length: 17 residues.

The rearrangement joins TRBV5-8 to TRBJ2-7; 8 bases fit TRBD1. The V gene's germline CDR1 is SGHTS and CDR2 YDEGEE. V dropped 7 bases and J dropped 5; count of bases not matched to a gene: 11. The CDR3 sequence is 14 residues long. CDR3 sequence (DNA): TGTGCCAGCTCCTTTTTGGACAGGGAAGACGAGCAGTACTTC. It is translated as CASSFLDREDEQYF.

The chain combines TRBV9 with TRBJ1-1, with D perhaps TRBD1 (6 bases). The germline V gene has CDR1 SGDLS and CDR2 YYNGEE. V lost 5 bases to trimming and J lost 7 bases, with 12 bases between them. This CDR3 is built from 12 residues. CDR3 residues: CASRGGGGEAFF. The CDR3 DNA reads TGTGCCAGCAGAGGGGGGGGCGGTGAAGCTTTCTTT.

The rearrangement joins TRBV28 to TRBJ1-5, with D perhaps TRBD1 (6 bases). In germline, CDR1 is MDHEN, CDR2 SYDVKM. V dropped 5 bases and J dropped 2 bases, with 13 bases sitting between them. The CDR3 is made up of 15 amino acids. CDR3 coding DNA: TGTGCCAGCAGTAAAACAGGGACCCGCAATCAGCCCCAGCATTTT. Translated, it gives CASSKTGTRNQPQHF.

The chain has TRBV19 and TRBJ1-4; a possible D gene is TRBD1 (5 bases). There are 14 residues in the CDR3. Trimming stripped 7 bases from V and 3 bases from J, with 12 bases between. Germline CDR1 LNHDA, CDR2 SQIVND (reference sequence). The CDR3 DNA reads TGTGCCAGTAAGGAATACAGGCCTAATGAAAAACTGTTTTTT. The encoded protein is CASKEYRPNEKLFF. The full variable domain, with the rest looked up from reference TRBV19 and TRBJ1-4, is DGGITQSPKYLFRKEGQNVTLSCEQNLNHDAMYWYRQDPGQGLRLIYYSQIVNDFQKGDIAEGYSVSREKKESFPLTVTSAQKNPTAFYLCASKEYRPNEKLFFGSGTQLSVL.

The chain combines TRBV7-9 with TRBJ2-4; tentative D call: TRBD2 (5 bases). The germline V gene has CDR1 SEHNR and CDR2 FQNEAQ (reference sequence). Deletions cut 3 bases from V and 4 bases from J, with 7 bases between. The CDR3 length is 13 residues. CDR3 region: CASSFPGKNIQYF. The CDR3 region has the DNA TGTGCCAGCAGCTTTCCGGGGAAAAACATTCAGTACTTC. Together with reference TRBV7-9 and TRBJ2-4, the CDR3 gives the full variable domain: DTGVSQNPRHKITKRGQNVTFRCDPISEHNRLYWYRQTLGQGPEFLTYFQNEAQLEKSRLLSDRFSAERPKGSFSTLEIQRTEQGDSAMYLCASSFPGKNIQYFGAGTRLSVL.

The CDR3 protein is CASTSGRDPDTQYF. For the CDR3, the DNA is TGTGCCAGCACTAGCGGGAGGGACCCAGATACGCAGTATTTT. This rearrangement joins TRBV28 to TRBJ2-3, with TRBD2 matching 12 bases. This CDR3 spans 14 amino acids. Per germline, CDR1 MDHEN and CDR2 SYDVKM. V lost 7 bases, J lost 4 bases, and 3 bases stayed unmatched.

Only a few counts were recorded for this clone. This chain links TRBV9 with TRBJ1-4; 9 nucleotides align to TRBD1. With V trimmed by 3 bases and J by 8 bases, 5 bases remained unmatched. The CDR3 totals 14 residues. The germline V gene encodes CDR1 SGDLS and CDR2 YYNGEE. CDR3 sequence reads: CASSAAGTGEKLFF. The CDR3 DNA reads TGTGCCAGCAGCGCGGCCGGGACAGGGGAAAAACTGTTTTTT.

The chain couples TRBV29-1 to TRBJ1-1; 7 bases are shared with TRBD1. The ends lost 4 bases at V and 4 bases at J; junction bases unmatched: 15. The CDR3 contains 16 residues. CDR1 and CDR2 (germline): SQVTM, ANQGSEA. The CDR3 region is CSVVGQAISWGTEAFF. CDR3 nucleotide sequence: TGCAGCGTTGTAGGACAGGCAATTTCTTGGGGCACTGAAGCTTTCTTT.

The V and J genes are TRBV4-1 and TRBJ1-2; tentatively, D is TRBD1 (6 bases). The CDR3 contains 15 residues. Trimming stripped 1 base from V and 1 base from J, with 10 bases between. Germline V gene lookup returns CDR1 MGHRA and CDR2 YSYEKL. The CDR3, as DNA: TGCGCCAGCAGCCAAGCCACAGGGATTAACTATGGCTACACCTTC. As protein: CASSQATGINYGYTF.

The chain couples TRBV27 to TRBJ1-5; tentatively, D is TRBD1 (5 bases). Germline V gene lookup returns CDR1 MNHEY and CDR2 SMNVEV (reference sequence). V dropped 5 bases and J dropped 4 bases, with 12 bases sitting between them. This CDR3 is 14 amino acids long. In nucleotides, the CDR3 is TGTGCCAGCAGTATCTGGGGGGTTAATCAGCCCCAGCATTTT. Its translation is CASSIWGVNQPQHF.

The J gene is TRBJ1-4, the V gene TRBV2, with a possible D match to TRBD1 (6 bases). This CDR3 comprises 15 residues. V lost 6 bases, J lost 5 bases, and 16 bases lay in between. Germline V gene lookup returns CDR1 SNHLY and CDR2 FYNNEI. CDR3 sequence: CASRKLRTENEKLFF. Written as DNA, the CDR3 is TGTGCCAGCAGAAAGCTTAGGACAGAGAATGAAAAACTGTTTTTT.

The count of this clone is one. A read error may account for a junction end that differs from germline. CDR3 region: CASSSLANHNEQFF. CDR3 nucleotides: TGTGCTAGCAGCTCGCTAGCAAATCACAATGAGCAGTTCTTC. J is TRBJ2-1 and V is TRBV7-7; a possible D gene is TRBD2 (5 bases). Germline CDR1 is SSHAT and CDR2 is FNYEAQ (reference sequence). CDR3 size: 14 residues.

This chain links TRBV11-2 with TRBJ2-7; TRBD1 might be the D (5 bases). The CDR3 consists of 13 residues. Germline CDR1 reads SGHAT; CDR2 reads FQNNGV. V gave up 6 bases and J gave up 0 bases, with 9 bases separating them. The chain's CDR3 is CASSRQPSYEQYF. The DNA for the CDR3 is TGTGCCAGCAGTCGACAGCCCTCCTACGAGCAGTACTTC. Based on the CDR3 plus reference TRBV11-2 and TRBJ2-7, the full variable domain is EAGVAQSPRYKIIEKRQSVAFWCNPISGHATLYWYQQILGQGPKLLIQFQNNGVVDDSQLPKDRFSAERLKGVDSTLKIQPAKLEDSAVYLCASSRQPSYEQYFGPGTRLTVT.

The V and J genes are TRBV21-1 and TRBJ2-7; the table's D gene call, TRBD2, was not cross checked with the DNA. TRBV21-1 is a pseudogene segment. CDR3 size: 15 residues. CDR3 sequence reads: CASSRGPRGRTGQYF. The CDR3 DNA reads TGTGCCAGCAGCAGGGGCCCTCGCGGGAGGACCGGGCAGTACTTC.

This clone was seen only once. The chain carries TRBV5-4 and TRBJ2-7; 8 bases match TRBD2. Germline V gives CDR1 SGHNT, CDR2 YYREEE (reference sequence). Trimming cost V 4 bases and J 3 bases; bases outside gene matches: 12. The CDR3 is made up of 16 amino acids. The CDR3 DNA reads as TGTGCCAGCAGCATTGATTTCCCTAGCGGGCGCTACGAGCAGTACTTC. Amino acids: CASSIDFPSGRYEQYF.

V is TRBV6-1 and J is TRBJ1-2, with TRBD1 matching over 10 bases. The CDR3 is 13 residues long. Germline V gene sequence: CDR1 MNHNS, CDR2 SASEGT. Germline trimming cut 4 bases from V and 12 bases from J; bases unmatched to any gene: 8. CDR3 bases: TGTGCCAGCAGTGGCCGGGACAGGGGAGCACACACCTTC. Translating it yields CASSGRDRGAHTF.